This T cell receptor (beta chain) comes out of a study of CD8 T cells in ankylosing spondylitis. The CDR3 runs to 14 residues. V was trimmed by 0 bases and J by 6 bases, leaving 11 bases between them. The germline V gene has CDR1 KGHSY and CDR2 FQNENV. TCRdb analysed the 5' RACE reads with MiXCR anew, one entry per CDR3 protein. The repertoire has 45,000 to 65,000 distinct CDR3 sequences, approximately 7% of them found once; the top ten carry around 8.5%. J is TRBJ1-1 and V is TRBV16, with a weak D call TRBD1 (5 bases). The sequenced sample consisted of blood, either unsorted or a sorted T cell fraction (not recorded which). The TCR comes from a female donor with ankylosing spondylitis or in good health (not recorded which). The CDR3 sequence is CASSQSSLGAEAFF. DNA of the CDR3: TGTGCCAGCAGCCAATCTTCCTTGGGGGCTGAAGCTTTCTTT.